This entry lists 29 T cell receptor beta chains sequenced from one sample in a study of OX40 agonist ivuxolimab in advanced cancers. Receptors were amplified or captured by the immunoSEQ multiplex PCR assay. As stored in TCRdb, this immuneACCESS dataset retains in-frame rearrangements with V and J assigned. A fraction of the clones does not appear; measured against another copy, unresolved V genes explain less than half of the discrepancy, and the remainder lacks a known reason. For this sample there are about 76,000 clones; over 75% appear just once. Of the sample, about 7.3% falls within the top ten clones. Here the sequenced sample was CD4+ or CD8+ T cells sorted from blood, taken in a trial of the OX40 agonist ivuxolimab. The receptors originated from an adult with an advanced solid tumor such as melanoma, head and neck, liver or kidney cancer.

The chain has TRBV10-3 and TRBJ2-7; D unclear. This CDR3 spans 15 amino acids. Germline loops: CDR1 ENHRY, CDR2 SYGVKD. V lost 4 bases and J lost 0, with 13 bases in between. In nucleotides, the CDR3 is TGTGCCATCAGTGGGGCCCTCGCCAGCTCCTACGAGCAGTACTTC. It specifies CAISGALASSYEQYF.

The CDR3 region has the DNA TGTGCCAGCAGCCTCCTGGGAGGGGCGCAAGGCTATGGCTACACCTTC. Translation gives CASSLLGGAQGYGYTF. The chain is built from TRBV7-2 and TRBJ1-2, with D possibly matching TRBD1 (5 bases). Germline V gene sequence: CDR1 SGHTA, CDR2 FQGNSA. The V and J ends lost 5 bases and 4 bases respectively, with 20 bases between them. This CDR3 is 16 amino acids long.

The rearrangement uses TRBV2 and TRBJ1-2; a weak D match, TRBD1 (5 bases). CDR3 length equals 15 residues. V lost 4 bases to trimming and J lost 4 bases, with 16 bases between them. CDR1 SNHLY and CDR2 FYNNEI come from the germline V gene. The CDR3 DNA reads TGTGCCAGCAGTGTGATCAGGGAAGGACGCTATGGCTACACCTTC. Translation gives CASSVIREGRYGYTF.

The chain uses TRBV28 and TRBJ1-1; tentative D call: TRBD1 (6 bases). The V gene lost 5 bases and the J gene lost 1 base, with 20 bases spanning the gap. This CDR3 has 17 amino acids. Germline V gene data show CDR1 as MDHEN and CDR2 as SYDVKM. Written as DNA, the CDR3 is TGTGCCAGCAGTGGGGGCCAGTGGAGGGGCCGGAACACTGAAGCTTTCTTT. This codes for CASSGGQWRGRNTEAFF.

This clone came up once. The chain uses TRBV5-5 and TRBJ2-4, with TRBD1 matching 8 bases. V dropped 4 bases and J dropped 0; count of bases not matched to a gene: 9. In germline, CDR1 is SGHKS, CDR2 YYEKEE (reference sequence). The CDR3 loop spans 17 amino acids. CDR3 nucleotide sequence: TGTGCCAGCAGCCTGGGACAGGCGCTACTAGCCAAAAACATTCAGTACTTC. This gives the protein CASSLGQALLAKNIQYF.

V is TRBV27 and J is TRBJ1-4; D unclear. Germline V gene data show CDR1 as MNHEY and CDR2 as SMNVEV (reference sequence). Trimming left V 6 bases short and J 8 bases short, with 19 bases between. This CDR3 has 15 residues. The CDR3 region is CASSPGIPAFEKLFF. The CDR3 DNA reads as TGTGCCAGCAGCCCCGGGATTCCGGCGTTCGAAAAACTGTTTTTT.

The V and J genes are TRBV30 and TRBJ2-5; the D is unclear. With 2 bases removed from V and 4 bases from J, the gap between germline ends came to 8 bases. There are 12 residues in the CDR3. Germline CDR1 and CDR2: GTSNPN and SVGIG (reference sequence). The CDR3: CAWSFTLETQYF. CDR3 sequence (DNA): TGTGCCTGGAGTTTTACACTAGAGACCCAGTACTTC.

This sequence joins TRBV11-3 and TRBJ1-1, with a tentative D call TRBD1 (5 bases). The CDR3 covers 14 residues. CDR1 and CDR2 from the germline V gene are SGHNT and YENEEA. The V gene lost 4 bases and the J gene lost 7 bases, with 16 bases spanning the gap. CDR3 region: CASSYLPGTNEAFF. CDR3 in DNA: TGTGCCAGCAGCTACCTTCCGGGGACCAATGAAGCTTTCTTT.

This chain uses TRBV5-1 with TRBJ1-1, with D tentatively TRBD1 (5 bases). Germline CDR1 SGHRS, CDR2 YFSETQ. This CDR3 has 15 amino acids. V gave up 4 bases and J gave up 2 bases, with 15 bases separating them. CDR3 sequence (DNA): TGCGCCAGCAGCGGGGGGGACTACTACAACACTGAAGCTTTCTTT. Residues: CASSGGDYYNTEAFF.

CDR3 bases: TGTGCCAGCAGCGAGGTCCCGAACACTGAAGCTTTCTTT. Translation gives CASSEVPNTEAFF. The V and J genes are TRBV5-6 and TRBJ1-1; D ambiguous. Germline V gene sequence: CDR1 SGHDT, CDR2 YYEEEE. This CDR3 region has 13 residues. V was shortened by 4 bases and J by 1 base, with 8 bases between the two germline ends.

V usage is TRBV7-6 and J usage is TRBJ2-2, with D unresolved. Trimming stripped 4 bases from V and 4 bases from J, with 10 bases between. Germline V gene data show CDR1 as SGHVS and CDR2 as FNYEAQ. The CDR3 contains 14 residues. The CDR3 region is CASSSSAVTGELFF. The CDR3 DNA reads TGTGCCAGCAGCTCCTCCGCTGTCACCGGGGAGCTGTTTTTT.

The rearrangement joins TRBV5-4 to TRBJ1-1, with D unresolved. This CDR3 comprises 14 residues. Trimming stripped 1 base from V and 0 bases from J, with 7 bases between. From germline, CDR1 is SGHNT and CDR2 YYREEE (reference sequence). DNA for the CDR3: TGTGCCAGCAGCTTGAAAGATATGAACACTGAAGCTTTCTTT. The encoded protein is CASSLKDMNTEAFF.

The chain recombines TRBV28 with TRBJ1-4; TRBD1 agrees at 7 bases. CDR3 size: 14 residues. After removal of 5 bases from V and 6 bases from J, the junction contained 6 bases not matched to a gene. Looked up from germline, CDR1 is MDHEN and CDR2 is SYDVKM. The CDR3 is CASSPGQPYEKLFF. The CDR3 DNA sequence: TGTGCCAGCAGTCCGGGACAGCCGTATGAAAAACTGTTTTTT.

CDR3 in amino acids: CAISGQNYSYEQYF. Here the CDR3 DNA reads TGTGCCATCAGTGGACAGAACTACTCCTACGAGCAGTACTTC. This chain joins TRBV10-3 and TRBJ2-7; weak D call: TRBD1 (5 bases). Germline CDR1 and CDR2: ENHRY and SYGVKD. V was shortened by 4 bases and J by 0 bases, with 10 bases between the two germline ends. The CDR3 contains 14 residues.

This chain links TRBV11-2 with TRBJ1-1; D is unresolved. Between the trimmed V and J ends, which lost 5 bases and 5 bases, there was a span of 12 bases. The CDR3 has 13 residues. CDR1 SGHAT and CDR2 FQNNGV come from the germline V gene. The CDR3 region has the DNA TGTGCCAGCAGCCCCATATCTACGACTGAAGCTTTCTTT. This encodes CASSPISTTEAFF.

J is TRBJ1-2 and V is TRBV20-1; D uncertain. This CDR3 contains 10 residues. V was clipped by 4 bases and J by 3 bases, with 3 bases between them. Looked up from germline, CDR1 is DFQATT and CDR2 is SNEGSKA (reference sequence). CDR3 in DNA: TGCAGTGCTAATTACTATGGCTACACCTTC. Its protein product is CSANYYGYTF.

Notes on this clone: Other nucleotide sequences from this sample produce the same CDR3. This chain joins TRBV14 and TRBJ1-5; no clear D gene. The V end was cut by 4 bases, the J end by 2 bases, with 6 bases between. The germline V gene has CDR1 SGHDN and CDR2 FVKESK. The CDR3 is 13 amino acids. Here the CDR3 DNA reads TGTGCCAGCAGCCCCGCGGGCAATCAGCCCCAGCATTTT. Amino acid sequence: CASSPAGNQPQHF.

This chain uses TRBV2 with TRBJ1-4; 9 bases are shared with TRBD1. The V gene end was trimmed by 7 bases and the J gene end by 6 bases; junction bases not matched to a gene: 6. The CDR3 consists of 14 residues. In germline, CDR1 is SNHLY, CDR2 FYNNEI. CDR3 protein: CASNRDRADEKLFF. The CDR3, as DNA: TGTGCCAGCAATAGGGACAGGGCTGATGAAAAACTGTTTTTT.

As DNA, the CDR3 is TGTGCCAGCAGACCTGGGACAGGGGGAACTGAAGCTTTCTTT. As protein: CASRPGTGGTEAFF. V usage is TRBV6-5 and J usage is TRBJ1-1; TRBD1 aligns across 11 bases. Germline assignment: CDR1 MNHEY and CDR2 SVGAGI. J was trimmed by 5 bases and V by 6 bases; bases with no gene match: 5. The CDR3 consists of 14 residues.

V gene TRBV14 combines with J gene TRBJ1-1; 7 bases are shared with TRBD1. J lost 1 base, V lost 2 bases, and 4 bases had no gene match. The CDR3 is 15 amino acids. CDR1 SGHDN and CDR2 FVKESK come from the germline V gene. CDR3 nucleotide sequence: TGTGCCAGCAGCCAAAACAGGGGTTGGAACACTGAAGCTTTCTTT. It codes for CASSQNRGWNTEAFF.

The chain employs TRBV28 and TRBJ2-7; a weak D match, TRBD1 (6 bases). The CDR3 covers 14 residues. CDR1 and CDR2 from the germline V gene are MDHEN and SYDVKM. Trimming pared 7 bases from V and 3 bases from J, leaving 16 bases between. This CDR3 reads CASNWAGANYEQYF. The CDR3 DNA reads as TGTGCCAGCAATTGGGCAGGGGCGAACTACGAGCAGTACTTC.

The chain employs TRBV7-9 and TRBJ1-5, with 8 nucleotides matching TRBD1. This CDR3 region has 15 residues. Trimming cost V 4 bases and J 1 base; bases outside gene matches: 3. Germline loops: CDR1 SEHNR, CDR2 FQNEAQ (reference sequence). CDR3 region: CASSSGQGSNQPQHF. The CDR3 DNA follows: TGTGCCAGCAGCTCCGGACAGGGCAGCAATCAGCCCCAGCATTTT.

The gene calls are TRBV4-1 and TRBJ1-2; D is unclear. V was pared by 4 bases and J by 5 bases, with 20 bases between. Germline V gene sequence: CDR1 MGHRA, CDR2 YSYEKL. The CDR3 is 16 amino acids. CDR3 bases: TGCGCCAGCAGCCCCGATACGGGTGGGCTACTTTATGGCTACACCTTC. It specifies CASSPDTGGLLYGYTF.

The sample holds a few counts of this clone. For the CDR3, the DNA is TGTGCCAGCAGCGTAAGACGGGGTAATGGAGAGACCCAGTACTTC. This sequence encodes CASSVRRGNGETQYF. The rearrangement uses TRBV9 and TRBJ2-5; D possibly corresponds to TRBD2 (5 bases). Germline V gives CDR1 SGDLS, CDR2 YYNGEE. Trimming shortened V by 1 base and J by 4 bases, and 14 bases separated the two germline ends. The CDR3 sequence is 15 residues long.

This chain links TRBV11-3 with TRBJ2-4; D is possibly TRBD1 (6 bases). This CDR3 is built from 13 residues. Germline V gives CDR1 SGHNT, CDR2 YENEEA. The V gene lost 5 bases and the J gene lost 9 bases, with 14 bases spanning the gap. CDR3 DNA: TGTGCCAGCAGCCCGAGGGGGACGGGCATTCAGTACTTC. Amino acid sequence: CASSPRGTGIQYF.

This clone was seen only a few times. The chain links TRBV27 to TRBJ1-4; D is undetermined. The CDR3 has 13 amino acids. Trimming took 5 bases from V and 8 from J, leaving 12 bases between them. The germline V gene has CDR1 MNHEY and CDR2 SMNVEV (reference sequence). The CDR3 region has the DNA TGTGCCAGCAGTCTGCAAGGAGGAGAAAAACTGTTTTTT. This sequence encodes CASSLQGGEKLFF.

This clone showed up just once. V gene TRBV29-1 combines with J gene TRBJ1-4, with D perhaps matching TRBD1 (6 bases). The CDR3 is made up of 13 amino acids. The germline V gene has CDR1 SQVTM and CDR2 ANQGSEA. V shed 4 bases and J shed 8 bases, with 14 bases lying between them. The CDR3 nucleotides read TGCAGCGTTGGTTCAGGGGCGGGAGAAAAACTGTTTTTT. This codes for CSVGSGAGEKLFF.

Only a few counts were recorded for this clone. The CDR3 is CASSQGTGGNYEQYF. The CDR3 DNA is TGCGCCAGCAGCCAAGGGACAGGGGGCAACTACGAGCAGTACTTC. V gene TRBV4-1 combines with J gene TRBJ2-7; 11 bases line up with TRBD1. The trim removed 1 base at V and 3 bases at J, leaving 2 bases unmatched. The length of the CDR3 is 15 residues. Germline V lookup: CDR1 MGHRA, CDR2 YSYEKL.

This clone was found once. J is TRBJ1-5 and V is TRBV5-5; D possibly corresponds to TRBD1 (6 bases). Germline CDR1 and CDR2: SGHKS and YYEKEE (reference sequence). V gave up 4 bases and J gave up 0 bases, with 11 bases separating them. The CDR3 has 15 amino acids. CDR3 protein: CASSPGGHSNQPQHF. The CDR3 nucleotides are TGTGCCAGCAGCCCGGGGGGCCATAGCAATCAGCCCCAGCATTTT.